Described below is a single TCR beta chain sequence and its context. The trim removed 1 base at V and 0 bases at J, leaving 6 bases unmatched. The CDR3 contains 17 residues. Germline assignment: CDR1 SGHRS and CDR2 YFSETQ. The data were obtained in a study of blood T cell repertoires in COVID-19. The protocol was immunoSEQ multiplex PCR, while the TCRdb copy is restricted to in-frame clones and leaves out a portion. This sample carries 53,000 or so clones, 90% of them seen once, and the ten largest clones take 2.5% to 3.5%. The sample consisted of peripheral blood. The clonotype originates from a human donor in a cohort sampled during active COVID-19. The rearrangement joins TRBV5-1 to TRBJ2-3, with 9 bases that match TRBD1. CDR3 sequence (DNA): TGCGCCAGCAGCTTGCCCAGGACAGGGGCAAGCACAGATACGCAGTATTTT. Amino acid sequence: CASSLPRTGASTDTQYF.